This T cell receptor beta chain was identified during a study of shared clonotypes between healthy human individuals. Overall study results and limits: Investigators expected sequencing depth to affect clonotype sharing among donors. Between several donors, naive CD4 clonotypes were shared at a level of about 5%.

Replicate sorted-subset PCRs were loaded with roughly 190 ng DNA, tens of thousands of T cell genomes. TCRdb's copy holds only in-frame clones and misses some; the assay was immunoSEQ multiplex PCR. Here the sample spans about 1.1 million clones, approximately 80% being singletons. A note on this clone: As yet, its antigen is unknown.

CD45RA-negative memory and CD45RA+ naive subsets were split from the CD4+ cells. The CDR3 has 13 residues. V was clipped by 0 bases and J by 6 bases, with 10 bases between them. From germline, CDR1 is SGHRS and CDR2 YFSETQ. Input material: memory CD4+ T cells from PBMCs. Subset defined: CD45RA-negative fraction. This sequence joins TRBV5-1 and TRBJ2-7; unclear D gene. This receptor was taken from a man between 18 and 35 years old in good health. Some clones in this sample may be carry-over from other donors' samples. CDR3 in DNA: TGCGCCAGCAGCTTGGCCCGGGCGGTCGAGCAGTACTTC. Translated, it gives CASSLARAVEQYF.